One T cell receptor beta chain is described in this entry. Trimming left V 0 bases short and J 11 bases short, with 10 bases between. CDR1 and CDR2 from the germline V gene are MGHRA and YSYEKL. This CDR3 has 12 amino acids. In the original processing: Amplification of reference gene primers provided the estimated nucleated cell counts. Clones were sequenced by immunoSEQ multiplex PCR, and TCRdb holds only the in-frame ones, with some missing. The DNA was the basis for D and trimming; V, J and clone size are from that table. In the table there are hundreds of thousands of clones, about 90% of which are singletons. This record comes from a study of blood T cell repertoires in COVID-19. The wider study: Both acute and convalescent COVID-19 samples were obtained from the United States, Italy and Spain. Sources were T cells, B-cell-depleted T cells, or PBMCs; the material itself was cDNA or gDNA.

The clonotype was recovered from a man in his forties with acute or convalescent COVID-19. The chain carries TRBV4-1 and TRBJ1-1; a possible D gene is TRBD1 (6 bases). The sequenced sample consisted of peripheral blood. The CDR3 DNA sequence: TGCGCCAGCAGCCAAGAAGGGGGTAGGGCTTTCTTT. Its protein product is CASSQEGGRAFF.